The next 27 T cell receptor beta chains were all read from a single sample in a study of cytomegalovirus exposure and HLA in healthy donors. Primers included in the PCR were 60 Vbeta and 13 Jbeta primers. Data came from immunoSEQ multiplex PCR; TCRdb stores just in-frame clones and leaves some out. Of about 120,000 clones listed, roughly 80% are singletons. Sequenced input: PBMCs. These TCRs come from a male donor in good health and CMV-seronegative.

The chain couples TRBV4-3 to TRBJ1-4, with 12 bases fitting TRBD1. This CDR3 has 17 amino acids. The V gene's germline CDR1 is LGHNA and CDR2 YSLEER. The V gene end was trimmed by 5 bases and the J gene end by 4 bases; junction bases not matched to a gene: 8. CDR3 coding DNA: TGCGCCAGCAGCGGGACAGGGGGCGTCCCAAATAATGAAAAACTGTTTTTT. This translates into CASSGTGGVPNNEKLFF.

V usage is TRBV7-9 and J usage is TRBJ2-7; D perhaps matches TRBD2 (7 bases). V was pared by 3 bases and J by 5 bases, with 17 bases between. The CDR3 spans 15 residues. Germline-derived CDR1 and CDR2 are SEHNR and FQNEAQ (reference sequence). The CDR3 region is CASSLSAGATDEQYF. CDR3 in DNA: TGTGCCAGCAGCTTGAGCGCGGGGGCGACTGACGAGCAGTACTTC.

This chain connects TRBV4-1 to TRBJ1-2, with D unclear. This CDR3 has 15 residues. Looked up from germline, CDR1 is MGHRA and CDR2 is YSYEKL. The V end was cut by 2 bases, the J end by 0 bases, with 10 bases between. CDR3 coding DNA: TGCGCCAGCAGCCAATCGCACACCTCTAACTATGGCTACACCTTC. Encoded protein: CASSQSHTSNYGYTF.

This clone has only a few counts. The chain links TRBV9 to TRBJ2-7, with D perhaps TRBD1 (6 bases). The V gene lost 0 bases and the J gene lost 4 bases, with 11 bases spanning the gap. The germline V gene encodes CDR1 SGDLS and CDR2 YYNGEE. The CDR3 contains 14 residues. The DNA for the CDR3 is TGTGCCAGCAGCGTAGGGACACAGGGTTACGAGCAGTACTTC. Its translation is CASSVGTQGYEQYF.

This chain uses TRBV10-3 with TRBJ2-5, with 7 nucleotides matching TRBD1. CDR3 size: 14 residues. J lost 4 bases, V lost 6 bases, and 8 bases had no gene match. Germline lookup yields CDR1 ENHRY and CDR2 SYGVKD. CDR3 coding DNA: TGTGCCATCAGCCAGACAGGGCTAGGAGAGACCCAGTACTTC. It translates to CAISQTGLGETQYF.

This clone was seen a few times. The chain links TRBV5-1 to TRBJ1-1; 9 positions agree with TRBD1. Trimming took 1 base from V and 6 from J; bases not matched to a gene: 4. Per the germline V gene, CDR1 is SGHRS and CDR2 is YFSETQ. The CDR3 spans 14 residues. DNA of the CDR3: TGCGCCAGCAGCTTGCTTGGGACAGGGCCTGAAGCTTTCTTT. Its translation is CASSLLGTGPEAFF.

The chain carries TRBV21-1 and TRBJ2-1; the table's TRBD2 call for D was not verified on the DNA. TRBV21-1 is given as a pseudogene. The CDR3 length is 19 residues. The CDR3 sequence is CASSKIRPPGLAGFDEQFF. As DNA, the CDR3 is TGTGCCAGCAGCAAAATCCGTCCTCCGGGCCTAGCGGGCTTCGATGAGCAGTTCTTC.

This clone is a singleton in its sample. The chain combines TRBV28 with TRBJ2-1, with TRBD2 matching 8 bases. Germline trimming cut 5 bases from V and 7 bases from J; bases unmatched to any gene: 10. Per germline, CDR1 MDHEN and CDR2 SYDVKM. The CDR3 covers 15 residues. The CDR3 spells CASSRGPGGKNEQFF. The CDR3 DNA sequence: TGTGCCAGCAGTAGGGGACCGGGGGGGAAGAATGAGCAGTTCTTC.

The V gene is TRBV2, the J gene TRBJ2-3, with D unclear. Trimming left V 7 bases short and J 0 bases short, with 14 bases between. Germline CDR1 SNHLY, CDR2 FYNNEI. This CDR3 is 15 amino acids long. CDR3 protein: CASNGGITSTDTQYF. CDR3 nucleotide sequence: TGTGCCAGCAATGGCGGAATTACTAGCACAGATACGCAGTATTTT.

V usage is TRBV25-1 and J usage is TRBJ1-2, with D unclear. CDR3 size: 15 residues. V was clipped by 3 bases and J by 2 bases, with 13 bases between them. CDR1 MGHDK and CDR2 SYGVNS come from the germline V gene. The CDR3 region is CASSDLSGVNYGYTF. For the CDR3, the DNA is TGTGCCAGCAGTGACCTGAGCGGGGTAAACTATGGCTACACCTTC.

J is TRBJ2-1 and V is TRBV5-4, with 7 bases fitting TRBD2. V lost 4 bases, J lost 2 bases, and 6 bases stayed unmatched. The germline V gene has CDR1 SGHNT and CDR2 YYREEE (reference sequence). The CDR3 has 15 residues. The CDR3 sequence: CASSPPAGAYNEQFF. The DNA of the CDR3 is TGTGCCAGCAGCCCACCCGCGGGAGCCTACAATGAGCAGTTCTTC. The variable domain in full, completed from reference TRBV5-4 and TRBJ2-1, reads ETGVTQSPTHLIKTRGQQVTLRCSSQSGHNTVSWYQQALGQGPQFIFQYYREEENGRGNFPPRFSGLQFPNYSSELNVNALELDDSALYLCASSPPAGAYNEQFFGPGTRLTVL.

The V gene is TRBV11-2, the J gene TRBJ1-5, with TRBD1 as a possible D gene (6 bases). The CDR3 is made up of 14 amino acids. V lost 1 base and J lost 7, with 11 bases in between. CDR1 is SGHAT, CDR2 FQNNGV, per germline. CDR3 sequence reads: CASSLGPTGQPQHF. CDR3 nucleotides: TGTGCCAGCAGCTTAGGACCGACAGGCCAGCCCCAGCATTTT.

CDR3 residues: CASSKTLSGRGSYEQYF. The CDR3 bases are TGTGCCAGCAGCAAAACATTGTCTGGCAGGGGAAGTTACGAGCAGTACTTC. The chain links TRBV21-1 to TRBJ2-7; no check of the table's D call, TRBD1, against the DNA was made. TRBV21-1 is designated a pseudogene. The CDR3 is 17 amino acids.

V and J are TRBV6-6 and TRBJ1-2, with D tentatively TRBD1 (6 bases). This CDR3 is built from 15 residues. V lost 5 bases to trimming and J lost 8 bases, with 21 bases between them. CDR1 is MNHNY and CDR2 is SVGAGI in the germline V gene (reference sequence). The CDR3 region has the DNA TGTGCCAGCAGTCCCACGACAGGACCCTATGGCGGCTACACCTTC. The encoded protein is CASSPTTGPYGGYTF.

This clone came up a few times. This chain joins TRBV5-5 and TRBJ2-1; 7 positions match TRBD2. The CDR3 is 15 residues long. Germline-derived CDR1 and CDR2 are SGHKS and YYEKEE (reference sequence). The ends lost 7 bases at V and 9 bases at J; junction bases unmatched: 16. The CDR3 DNA follows: TGTGCCAGCGCCGTTTTAGCGGGCCCGCCGGGTGAGCAGTTCTTC. Its translation is CASAVLAGPPGEQFF.

The chain has TRBV2 and TRBJ2-5, with D maybe TRBD1 (6 bases). Near its end, the DNA agrees better with TRBJ2-7, so the J call may be wrong. The germline gives CDR1 SNHLY, CDR2 FYNNEI. The CDR3 is 14 residues long. Written as DNA, the CDR3 is TGTGCCAGCAGAAGGACAGCCTATGAGTACGAGCAGTACTTC. Encoded protein: CASRRTAYEYEQYF.

The rearrangement joins TRBV7-2 to TRBJ2-7; D gene ambiguous. Germline V CDR1 and CDR2: SGHTA, FQGNSA. V dropped 8 bases and J dropped 5 bases, with 16 bases sitting between them. This CDR3 contains 13 residues. As DNA, the CDR3 is TGTGCCAGCCTTAGACAACTTTTCGACGAGCAGTACTTC. It specifies CASLRQLFDEQYF.

This clone occurred once. The chain is built from TRBV11-2 and TRBJ2-1; 10 bases line up with TRBD2. This CDR3 has 17 residues. CDR1 and CDR2 (germline): SGHAT, FQNNGV. Germline trimming cut 5 bases from V and 7 bases from J; bases unmatched to any gene: 14. CDR3 nucleotide sequence: TGTGCCAGCAGCCCCCACGGTCGGCTAGCGGGAGCTAATGAGCAGTTCTTC. Encoded protein: CASSPHGRLAGANEQFF.

The chain carries TRBV7-2 and TRBJ2-1; TRBD2 matches 10 bases. J lost 6 bases, V lost 7 bases, and 12 bases had no gene match. CDR1 is SGHTA and CDR2 is FQGNSA in the germline V gene. CDR3 length equals 16 residues. The chain's CDR3 is CASNLYLAGGSNEQFF. The CDR3 nucleotides read TGTGCCAGCAACCTCTACTTAGCGGGAGGTTCCAATGAGCAGTTCTTC.

This clone has just a few counts. The chain couples TRBV9 to TRBJ1-3, with D unresolved. CDR1 is SGDLS, CDR2 YYNGEE, per germline. Between the trimmed V and J ends, which lost 0 bases and 0 bases, there was a span of 13 bases. This CDR3 has 17 residues. CDR3 loop: CASSVGGHGPSGNTIYF. The CDR3 region has the DNA TGTGCCAGCAGCGTAGGAGGCCATGGCCCCTCTGGAAACACCATATATTTT.

This clone showed up just once. The chain uses TRBV27 and TRBJ1-4, with 9 bases identical to TRBD1. The CDR3 loop spans 17 amino acids. Per germline, CDR1 MNHEY and CDR2 SMNVEV (reference sequence). V was clipped by 6 bases and J by 2 bases; unmatched bases: 10. The CDR3 spells CASRRTGGSETNEKLFF. DNA of the CDR3: TGTGCCAGCAGGAGAACAGGGGGCAGTGAGACTAATGAAAAACTGTTTTTT.

The chain couples TRBV4-3 to TRBJ1-1; 7 nucleotides line up with TRBD1. With V trimmed by 1 base and J by 8 bases, 4 bases remained unmatched. Germline-derived CDR1 and CDR2 are LGHNA and YSLEER. This CDR3 comprises 13 residues. CDR3 residues: CASSQVGRGEAFF. In DNA form, the CDR3 reads TGCGCCAGCAGCCAAGTCGGCAGGGGGGAAGCTTTCTTT.

The rearrangement links TRBV28 to TRBJ1-5, with 9 nucleotides matching TRBD1. Germline-derived CDR1 and CDR2 are MDHEN and SYDVKM. This CDR3 spans 18 amino acids. V shed 2 bases, J shed 0 bases, and the junction held 8 bases outside the gene matches. The CDR3 bases are TGTGCCAGCAGTTTACCCGGGACAGGGTATTATAGCAATCAGCCCCAGCATTTT. Translating gives CASSLPGTGYYSNQPQHF.

This clone was seen a handful of times. This chain links TRBV25-1 with TRBJ1-5; 8 nucleotides match TRBD1. CDR3 length: 14 amino acids. V lost 3 bases and J lost 7; bases outside the gene matches: 5. Per germline, CDR1 MGHDK and CDR2 SYGVNS. The CDR3 loop reads CASSEGQVRQPQHF. CDR3 coding DNA: TGTGCCAGCAGTGAGGGACAGGTGAGACAGCCCCAGCATTTT.

This clone was found a few times. The V call is TRBV6-1, the J call TRBJ2-7; D perhaps matches TRBD1 (6 bases). Trimming left V 8 bases short and J 3 bases short, with 17 bases between. The CDR3 has 14 amino acids. Per the germline V gene, CDR1 is MNHNS and CDR2 is SASEGT. CDR3 region: CASLSQGNNYEQYF. CDR3 bases: TGTGCCAGCTTGAGCCAGGGGAATAACTACGAGCAGTACTTC.

The chain links TRBV28 to TRBJ2-1; TRBD1 aligns across 8 bases. This CDR3 contains 13 residues. After removal of 5 bases from V and 8 bases from J, the junction contained 5 bases not matched to a gene. Germline CDR1 MDHEN, CDR2 SYDVKM. The CDR3: CASSQTTGDEQFF. CDR3 bases: TGTGCCAGCAGTCAAACGACAGGGGATGAGCAGTTCTTC.

This chain joins TRBV7-6 and TRBJ2-7; 8 positions agree with TRBD2. Germline CDR1 SGHVS, CDR2 FNYEAQ. The CDR3 runs to 15 residues. Trimming took 5 bases from V and 6 from J; bases not matched to a gene: 12. The CDR3 DNA reads as TGTGCCAGCAGCCCGGGAGGGACGGGGGGTTCCGAGCAGTACTTC. It specifies CASSPGGTGGSEQYF.